This T cell receptor beta chain comes out of a study of cytomegalovirus exposure and HLA in healthy donors. The CDR3 covers 15 residues. Looked up from germline, CDR1 is SGHKS and CDR2 is YYEKEE (reference sequence). V lost 4 bases to trimming and J lost 3 bases; unmatched junction nucleotides: 10. PCR involved 60 Vbeta and 13 Jbeta primers. Method: immunoSEQ multiplex PCR; TCRdb's copy keeps in-frame clones and lacks some. The sample contains 75,000 to 100,000 clones, roughly 70% of which appear only once. The chain couples TRBV5-5 to TRBJ2-7, with 7 positions matching TRBD1. Material for sequencing was PBMCs. This TCR derives from a male donor in good health and CMV-seronegative. The CDR3 protein is CASSPQGGPYYEQYF. The CDR3 DNA reads TGTGCCAGCAGCCCGCAAGGGGGCCCGTACTACGAGCAGTACTTC.